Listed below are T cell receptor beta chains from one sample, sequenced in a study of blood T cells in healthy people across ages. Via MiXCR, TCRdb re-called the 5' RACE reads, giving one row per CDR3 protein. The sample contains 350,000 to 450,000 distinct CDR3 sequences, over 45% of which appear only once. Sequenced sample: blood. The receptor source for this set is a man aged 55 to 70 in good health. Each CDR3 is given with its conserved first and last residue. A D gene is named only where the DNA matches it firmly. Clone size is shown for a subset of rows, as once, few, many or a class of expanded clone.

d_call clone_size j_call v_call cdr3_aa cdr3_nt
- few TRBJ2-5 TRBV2 CASRDPNLGETQYF TGTGCCAGCCGAGATCCTAACCTGGGGGAGACCCAGTACTTC
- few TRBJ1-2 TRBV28 CASSLARGYGYTF TGTGCCAGCAGTTTAGCGCGGGGGTATGGCTACACCTTC
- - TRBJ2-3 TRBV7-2 CASSLVSDSTDTQYF TGTGCCAGCAGCTTAGTATCAGACAGCACAGATACGCAGTATTTT
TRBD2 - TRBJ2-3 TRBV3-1 CASSQRLAGATTDTQYF TGTGCCAGCAGCCAACGACTAGCGGGGGCCACCACAGATACGCAGTATTTT
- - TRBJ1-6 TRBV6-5 CASSYSTAKHSSPLHF TGTGCCAGCAGTTACTCTACTGCCAAACACTCTTCACCCCTCCACTTT
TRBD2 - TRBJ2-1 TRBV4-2 CASSQDRTSRREQFF TGTGCCAGCAGCCAAGATCGGACTAGCCGGCGTGAGCAGTTCTTC
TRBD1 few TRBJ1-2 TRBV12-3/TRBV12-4 CASSSTGGAYGYTF TGTGCCAGCAGTTCGACAGGGGGCGCCTATGGCTACACCTTC
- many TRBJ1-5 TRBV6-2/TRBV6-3 CASSSDSNQPQHF TGTGCCAGCAGTTCGGATAGCAATCAGCCCCAGCATTTT
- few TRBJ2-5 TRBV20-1 CSATPRETQYF TGCAGTGCCACCCCGCGGGAGACCCAGTACTTC
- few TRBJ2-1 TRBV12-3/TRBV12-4 CASSSPGQEQFF TGTGCCAGCAGTTCTCCTGGACAGGAGCAGTTCTTC
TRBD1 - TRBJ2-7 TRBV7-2 CASSFPRQGPYEQYF TGTGCCAGCAGCTTCCCCCGACAGGGACCCTACGAGCAGTACTTC
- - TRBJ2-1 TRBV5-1 CASSPFRPRGGNEQFF TGCGCCAGCAGCCCTTTTAGGCCAAGGGGGGGCAATGAGCAGTTCTTC
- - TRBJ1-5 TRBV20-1 CSARDRVGGSNQPQHF TGCAGTGCTAGAGATCGGGTAGGAGGGAGCAATCAGCCCCAGCATTTT
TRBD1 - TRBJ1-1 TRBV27 CASSSLRQGYTEAFF TGTGCCAGCAGTTCTCTCCGACAGGGTTACACTGAAGCTTTCTTT
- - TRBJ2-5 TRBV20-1 CSASLQGVETQYF TGCAGTGCTAGCTTACAGGGTGTAGAGACCCAGTACTTC
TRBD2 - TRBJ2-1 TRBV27 CASSPLIAGDRNEQFF TGTGCCAGCAGTCCACTCATAGCGGGAGATAGGAATGAGCAGTTCTTC
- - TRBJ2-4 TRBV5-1 CASSPNLNIQYF TGCGCCAGCAGCCCGAATTTAAACATTCAGTACTTC
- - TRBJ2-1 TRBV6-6 CASSPGTSYNEQFF TGTGCCAGCAGCCCCGGGACTTCCTACAATGAGCAGTTCTTC
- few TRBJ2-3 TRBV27 CASTQGLLGDTQYF TGTGCCAGCACCCAGGGACTCCTCGGCGATACGCAGTATTTT
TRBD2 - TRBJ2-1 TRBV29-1 CSGEGVGLEVNEQFF TGCAGCGGTGAGGGGGTGGGACTAGAGGTCAATGAGCAGTTCTTC
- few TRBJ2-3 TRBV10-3 CAIRNLRGADTDTQYF TGTGCCATCAGGAACCTCCGCGGTGCTGACACAGATACGCAGTATTTT
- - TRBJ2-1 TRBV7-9 CASSFSTRGFQFF TGTGCCAGCAGCTTCTCAACTAGGGGGTTTCAGTTCTTC
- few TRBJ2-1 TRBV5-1 CASSSQSLLHNEQFF TGCGCCAGCAGCTCCCAAAGTCTTCTCCACAATGAGCAGTTCTTC
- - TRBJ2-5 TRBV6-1 CASSEAGGTYNEQYF TGTGCCAGCAGTGAAGCGGGAGGAACCTACAATGAGCAGTACTTC
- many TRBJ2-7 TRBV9 CASSVMSEQYF TGTGCCAGCAGCGTGATGAGCGAGCAGTACTTC
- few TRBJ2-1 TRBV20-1 CSAREDGTLHNEQFF TGCAGTGCTAGGGAAGACGGGACTCTTCACAATGAGCAGTTCTTC
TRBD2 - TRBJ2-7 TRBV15 CATSGSGASSYEQYF TGTGCCACCAGCGGTAGCGGGGCGAGCTCCTACGAGCAGTACTTC
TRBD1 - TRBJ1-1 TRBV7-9 CASSSTGTGRLNTEAFF TGTGCCAGCAGCTCAACCGGGACAGGGCGATTGAACACTGAAGCTTTCTTT
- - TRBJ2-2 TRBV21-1 CASRGTGDTGELFF TGTGCCAGCCGAGGGACAGGAGACACCGGGGAGCTGTTTTTT
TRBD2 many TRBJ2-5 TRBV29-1 CSAQLAGGPQETQYF TGCAGCGCCCAGTTGGCGGGAGGGCCCCAAGAGACCCAGTACTTC
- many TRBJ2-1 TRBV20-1 CSARDYSLNNEQFF TGCAGTGCTAGAGATTATAGCTTAAACAATGAGCAGTTCTTC
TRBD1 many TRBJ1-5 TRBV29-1 CSVMTGQGNQPQHF TGCAGCGTCATGACTGGACAGGGGAATCAGCCCCAGCATTTT
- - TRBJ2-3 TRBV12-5 CASGLAGADTQYF TGTGCTAGTGGTTTGGCGGGGGCAGATACGCAGTATTTT
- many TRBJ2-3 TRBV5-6 CASSFGRGADTQYF TGTGCCAGCAGCTTTGGCAGGGGGGCAGATACGCAGTATTTT
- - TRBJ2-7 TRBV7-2 CASSLEAQPYYEQYF TGTGCCAGCAGCTTAGAGGCGCAACCCTACTACGAGCAGTACTTC
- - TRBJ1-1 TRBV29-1 CSVEGGVRQAFF TGCAGCGTTGAAGGTGGGGTCCGGCAGGCTTTCTTT
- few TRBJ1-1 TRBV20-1 CSAIFQTNMNTEAFF TGCAGTGCTATTTTCCAGACAAACATGAACACTGAAGCTTTCTTT
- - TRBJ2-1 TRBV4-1 CASSQYNEQFF TGCGCCAGCAGCCAATACAATGAGCAGTTCTTC
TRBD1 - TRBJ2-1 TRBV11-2 CTSSPGQGAGNEQFF TGTACCAGCAGCCCCGGACAGGGGGCGGGGAATGAGCAGTTCTTC
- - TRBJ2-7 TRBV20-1 CSAPPSRNDEQYF TGCAGTGCTCCTCCCTCTAGAAACGACGAGCAGTACTTC
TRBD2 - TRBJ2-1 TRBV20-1 CSARGASGQQFF TGCAGTGCTAGAGGGGCTAGCGGACAGCAGTTCTTC
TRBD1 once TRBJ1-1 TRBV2 CASNRQGLAEAFF TGTGCCAGCAATAGACAGGGGTTGGCTGAAGCTTTCTTT
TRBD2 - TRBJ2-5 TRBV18 CASSPASGGLGTQYF TGTGCCAGCTCACCAGCTAGCGGGGGCCTGGGGACCCAGTACTTC
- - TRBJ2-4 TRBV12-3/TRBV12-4 CASSSEGLLWEQYF TGTGCCAGCAGTAGCGAGGGACTCCTTTGGGAGCAGTACTTC
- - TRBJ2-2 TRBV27 CASSFNQGRAGELFF TGTGCCAGCAGTTTTAACCAGGGCCGGGCCGGGGAGCTGTTTTTT
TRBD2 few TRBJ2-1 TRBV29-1 CSAIGRRNEQFF TGCAGCGCGATCGGGAGGAGGAATGAGCAGTTCTTC
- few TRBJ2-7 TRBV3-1 CASSQSVGAEQYF TGTGCCAGCAGCCAATCCGTGGGAGCCGAGCAGTACTTC